Listed below are T cell receptor beta chains from one sample, sequenced in a study of CD8+ T cells in alopecia areata. Assay used: immunoSEQ multiplex PCR; TCRdb lists only in-frame clones, some missing. Among tens of thousands of clones listed, 40% to 50% were seen once. Sequences were derived from CD8+ T cells sorted from blood, sampled at week 0. The receptors stem from a human donor with alopecia areata. Each CDR3 is given with its conserved first and last residue. Fields, in order: J gene, clone size, D gene, V gene, CDR3 DNA, CDR3 protein. D genes are given only for firm matches. The size of a clone is reported for some rows only, either as once, few or many, or as a class for expanded clones.

TRBJ2-5	-	TRBD2	TRBV2	TGTGCCAGCAGGGGGGGGGAACCCGGAGAGACCCAGTACTTC	CASRGGEPGETQYF
TRBJ2-3	-	-	TRBV7-9	TGTGCCAGCAGCTTTGAGAACAGGGCCGCAGATACGCAGTATTTT	CASSFENRAADTQYF
TRBJ2-7	-	TRBD1	TRBV29-1	TGCAGCGTATCAGGGGGGACAGGGGGCTACGAGCAGTACTTC	CSVSGGTGGYEQYF
TRBJ1-2	-	-	TRBV28	TGTGCCAGCAGAGCGAAGGTCCGGAGGTCGGGGGACAACTATGGCTACACCTTC	CASRAKVRRSGDNYGYTF
TRBJ2-5	-	TRBD2	TRBV18	TGTGCCAGCTCACGGCTAGCGGGAGTTCAAGAGACCCAGTACTTC	CASSRLAGVQETQYF
TRBJ1-1	-	-	TRBV27	TGTGCCAGCAGTTCATCAGGCAGGGATCAAGCTTTCTTT	CASSSSGRDQAFF
TRBJ2-2	few	-	TRBV9	TGTGCCAGCAGCGTAGACACCGGGGAGCTGTTTTTT	CASSVDTGELFF
TRBJ2-5	-	-	TRBV7-3	TGTGCCAGCAGCTTAAACAGACAAGAGACCCAGTACTTC	CASSLNRQETQYF
TRBJ1-5	few	-	TRBV9	TGTGCCAGCGCAACAGGGTATAATCAGCCCCAGCATTTT	CASATGYNQPQHF
TRBJ2-2	-	-	TRBV11-3	TGTGCCAGCAGCTTAGACCGCAGGGCGGGAACCGGGGAGCTGTTTTTT	CASSLDRRAGTGELFF
TRBJ1-2	-	-	TRBV4-2	TGTGCCAGCAGCCAAGATAAAACAGGGCTTTTGGATGGCTACACCTTC	CASSQDKTGLLDGYTF
TRBJ1-2	-	TRBD1	TRBV29-1	TGCAGCGTTGACGGGACAGATTATGGCTACACCTTC	CSVDGTDYGYTF
TRBJ2-7	-	-	TRBV18	TGTGCCAGCACATCTCCGGCGGACGAGCAGTACTTC	CASTSPADEQYF
TRBJ2-4	-	-	TRBV11-2	TGTGCCAGCAGCCGGGATCCCTCCAAAAACATTCAGTACTTC	CASSRDPSKNIQYF